This entry concerns a single T cell receptor beta chain. Clones were read by immunoSEQ multiplex PCR, and TCRdb kept only the in-frame ones, dropping some. This sample yields about 11,000 clones, of which about 60% are seen a single time; over 15% belongs to the top ten. The data derive from a study of immune cell composition in non-small cell lung cancer. Template was genomic DNA from frozen, unsorted single-cell suspensions. This CDR3 comprises 15 residues. In germline, CDR1 is LNHDA, CDR2 SQIVND (reference sequence). Trimming removed 4 bases at V and 0 bases at J, with 10 bases between. The sequenced sample consisted of lung tumor tissue. V gene TRBV19 combines with J gene TRBJ1-5, with a weak D call TRBD1 (6 bases). The sequence was collected from a human donor with non-small cell lung cancer. DNA of the CDR3: TGTGCCAGTAGTACCGGACAGTATAGCAATCAGCCCCAGCATTTT. This codes for CASSTGQYSNQPQHF.